The TCR beta chain under discussion was sequenced for a study of post-analysis software for immune sequencing data. In regard to this clonotype: The antigen remains undetermined.

General study findings and limits: About 5 TRBV segments appeared more often in patients than in controls, and TRBV5-6, TRBV5-1 and TRBV20-1 were among these. By F measure, strong co-clustering occurred among samples prepared in the same batch. Diversity measured as normalized Chao1 was significantly lower in multiple sclerosis patients than in controls.

The CDR3 has 17 amino acids. Germline loops: CDR1 LNHNV, CDR2 YYDKDF (reference sequence). The V end lost 0 bases, the J end lost 0 bases, and 9 bases lay between the germline ends. Tagging with unique molecular identifiers was a feature of the TCR beta cDNA libraries. TCRdb passed the PCR reads through MiXCR, listing each CDR3 protein once. The sample yields hundreds of thousands of distinct CDR3 sequences, 35% to 40% seen once. The chain is built from TRBV15 and TRBJ2-6; no reliable D call. Sequenced material: blood. The clonotype was recovered from a girl aged 5 to 17 with multiple sclerosis. Written as DNA, the CDR3 is TGTGCCACCAGCAGAGATTGGGCTTACTCTGGGGCCAACGTCCTGACTTTC. This codes for CATSRDWAYSGANVLTF.